This T cell receptor (beta chain) came from a study of naive and memory T cell subsets. Germline V gives CDR1 SQVTM, CDR2 ANQGSEA. V trimming: 1 base; J trimming: 7 bases; junction bases outside the gene matches: 22. The length of the CDR3 is 18 residues. Amplification of ligated cDNA took four PCR rounds with SP2 and nested alpha and beta constant primers. MiXCR, applied by TCRdb to the 5' RACE reads, yields one record per CDR3 protein. The sample consists of more than 45,000 distinct CDR3 sequences, around 5% of them appearing once. TCR cDNA received a 3' ligated oligonucleotide that carried a UMI. The sequence came from a female donor in good health. The chain links TRBV29-1 to TRBJ2-7, with 7 bases identical to TRBD2. CDR3 amino acids: CSVEVETLRDYRRPEQYF. In DNA form, the CDR3 reads TGCAGCGTTGAAGTTGAGACACTCCGGGACTACCGTAGGCCAGAGCAGTACTTC.